This TCR beta chain appears in the sequencing data of a study of CD8+ T cells in alopecia areata. Study-wide context: The drug, oral tofacitinib, was given to treated patients at 5 to 10 mg twice daily.

Once RNA had been extracted, it was reverse transcribed into cDNA to act as the sequencing template. Data came from immunoSEQ multiplex PCR; TCRdb stores just in-frame clones and leaves some out. This sample carries more than 100,000 clones, 58% of them seen once, and the ten largest clones take roughly 4.8%. The material was CD4+ T cells sorted from blood, obtained at week 0. This TCR was sampled from a human donor with alopecia areata.

Here the CDR3 DNA reads TGTGCCAGCAGCTTAGTGAGGGGGAGCGAGCAGTACTTC. Encoded protein: CASSLVRGSEQYF. The chain employs TRBV11-2 and TRBJ2-7, with D possibly matching TRBD1 (6 bases). CDR3 length: 13 residues. Germline lookup yields CDR1 SGHAT and CDR2 FQNNGV. Trimming removed 1 base from V and 6 bases from J, with 10 bases in between.